What follows are 31 T cell receptor beta chains derived from one specimen sequenced in a study of blood T cell repertoires in COVID-19. Sequenced by immunoSEQ multiplex PCR; TCRdb stores in-frame clones only, minus some. The table has roughly 200,000 clones, 90% seen once. What was sequenced was peripheral blood. The receptors here all came from a man in his fifties with acute or convalescent COVID-19.

The rearrangement joins TRBV30 to TRBJ2-5; the match to TRBD2 covers 7 bases. The CDR3 is 15 residues long. CDR1 and CDR2 from the germline V gene are GTSNPN and SVGIG (reference sequence). The junction had 11 bases not matched to a gene; V was cut back by 2 bases and J by 5 bases. CDR3 residues: CAWSPQRGSRETQYF. As DNA, the CDR3 is TGTGCCTGGAGTCCACAGCGCGGGAGTAGGGAGACCCAGTACTTC.

For the CDR3, the DNA is TGTGCCAGCAGTTCCCTAGCGGTCGGGGAGCTGTTTTTT. It specifies CASSSLAVGELFF. The genes are TRBV12-3 or TRBV12-4 and TRBJ2-2; 7 nucleotides match TRBD2. Trimming took 4 bases from V and 7 from J; bases not matched to a gene: 3. The CDR3 loop spans 13 amino acids.

V is TRBV3-1 (or the pseudogene TRBV3-2) and J is TRBJ2-1, with D unclear. The length of the CDR3 is 12 residues. The V and J ends lost 1 base and 7 bases respectively, with 5 bases between them. Looked up from germline, CDR1 is LGHDT and CDR2 is YNNKEL (reference sequence). This CDR3 reads CASSQVVNEQFF. DNA of the CDR3: TGTGCCAGCAGCCAAGTCGTGAATGAGCAGTTCTTC.

This chain's CDR3 is CASSKTGEGYGYTF. The DNA for the CDR3 is TGTGCCAGCAGCAAAACAGGGGAAGGGTATGGCTACACCTTC. The chain links TRBV21-1 to TRBJ1-2; the D call TRBD1 from the table was never checked on the DNA. TRBV21-1 is a listed pseudogene. The CDR3 sequence is 14 residues long.

V usage is TRBV19 and J usage is TRBJ2-3; D not certain. CDR1 and CDR2 (germline): LNHDA, SQIVND (reference sequence). Trimming took 5 bases from V and 6 from J, leaving 12 bases between them. The CDR3 has 13 residues. The CDR3 DNA sequence: TGTGCCAGTAGTCCCGCCGGTGTGGATACGCAGTATTTT. It yields the protein CASSPAGVDTQYF.

The table lists this clone with a few counts. The rearrangement links TRBV7-3 to TRBJ2-2; 11 nucleotides match TRBD2. V shed 2 bases, J shed 6 bases, and the junction held 17 bases outside the gene matches. Germline V gene sequence: CDR1 SGHTA, CDR2 FQGTGA. This CDR3 is built from 20 residues. CDR3 nucleotides: TGTGCCAGCAGCTTATGGTTTACTAGCGGGAGTCCCCTTAATTCCGGGGAGCTGTTTTTT. The encoded protein is CASSLWFTSGSPLNSGELFF.

The chain uses TRBV15 and TRBJ2-3; D not certain. The V and J ends lost 0 bases and 0 bases respectively, with 10 bases between them. The CDR3 is made up of 16 amino acids. The germline gives CDR1 LNHNV, CDR2 YYDKDF (reference sequence). The CDR3 loop is CATSRDLGRSTDTQYF. DNA of the CDR3: TGTGCCACCAGCAGAGATTTGGGCCGCAGCACAGATACGCAGTATTTT.

The rearrangement uses TRBV7-9 and TRBJ2-5, with 7 bases that match TRBD1. The ends lost 5 bases at V and 4 bases at J; junction bases unmatched: 10. There are 15 residues in the CDR3. The germline CDR1 and CDR2 sequences are SEHNR and FQNEAQ (reference sequence). The CDR3 sequence is CASSTSTGMGETQYF. CDR3 in DNA: TGTGCCAGCAGCACCTCGACAGGGATGGGAGAGACCCAGTACTTC.

The J gene is TRBJ1-2, the V gene TRBV30; D not resolved. Germline CDR1 GTSNPN, CDR2 SVGIG (reference sequence). V dropped 4 bases and J dropped 6 bases, with 12 bases sitting between them. The CDR3 sequence is 12 residues long. The CDR3 nucleotides are TGTGCCTGGACCAGGTGGATGGATGGCTACACCTTC. Residues: CAWTRWMDGYTF.

The V call is TRBV28, the J call TRBJ2-3; 8 nucleotides align to TRBD2. In germline, CDR1 is MDHEN, CDR2 SYDVKM. The CDR3 covers 16 residues. After removal of 6 bases from V and 2 bases from J, the junction contained 10 bases not matched to a gene. The CDR3 loop is CASSAGGGAYTDTQYF. CDR3 coding DNA: TGTGCCAGCAGCGCGGGGGGCGGGGCCTACACAGATACGCAGTATTTT.

The CDR3 nucleotides read TGTGCCAGCATCCCCTGGACACAACAAGAGACCCAGTACTTC. It encodes CASIPWTQQETQYF. The gene calls are TRBV2 and TRBJ2-5; D may be TRBD1 (5 bases). The ends were cut back, 7 bases at V and 2 bases at J, with 14 bases in the middle. Germline values: CDR1 SNHLY, CDR2 FYNNEI. The CDR3 has 14 amino acids.

Comments on this clone: One end of the junction fails to match germline, which may point to a read error. The CDR3 region is CASSTTGTSGETQYF. CDR3 DNA: TGTGCTAGCAGCACCACCGGGACTAGTGGAGAGACCCAGTACTTC. This chain links TRBV7-7 with TRBJ2-5; 8 nucleotides match TRBD2. Per the germline V gene, CDR1 is SSHAT and CDR2 is FNYEAQ (reference sequence). The CDR3 contains 15 residues. Variable domain in full (rest from reference TRBV7-7 and TRBJ2-5): GAGVSQSPRYKVTKRGQDVTLRCDPISSHATLYWYQQALGQGPEFLTYFNYEAQPDKSGLPSDRFSAERPEGSISTLTIQRTEQRDSAMYRCASSTTGTSGETQYFGPGTRLLVL.

V and J are TRBV6-1 and TRBJ1-2, with D hard to call. The germline V gene has CDR1 MNHNS and CDR2 SASEGT. The CDR3 is 16 residues long. Trimming stripped 2 bases from V and 2 bases from J, with 15 bases between. The CDR3 nucleotides are TGTGCCAGCAGTGAATGGCAGGCAACAGCCAACTATGGCTACACCTTC. Protein: CASSEWQATANYGYTF.

Comments on this clone: Relative to the germline gene, one junction end is altered; a read error may explain this. Other DNA sequences in the sample encode the same CDR3. The gene calls are TRBV29-1 and TRBJ1-1; TRBD1 might be the D (5 bases). The germline gives CDR1 SQVTM, CDR2 ANQGSEA. The CDR3 length is 11 residues. DNA for the CDR3: TGCAGCGTCCTAGGGGCCGTTGAAGCCTTCTTT. Protein sequence: CSVLGAVEAFF.

The CDR3 sequence is CASSSGQGAKYGYTF. CDR3 DNA sequence: TGTGCCAGCAGTTCCGGACAGGGGGCGAAGTATGGCTACACCTTC. The V call is TRBV6-5, the J call TRBJ1-2; 11 bases are a match to TRBD1. V dropped 4 bases and J dropped 5; count of bases not matched to a gene: 6. Germline CDR1 reads MNHEY; CDR2 reads SVGAGI. The CDR3 length is 15 residues.

The rearrangement uses TRBV21-1 and TRBJ2-7; TRBD1 is taken as the D call from the table, unchecked against the DNA. TRBV21-1 is assigned pseudogene status. This CDR3 has 15 residues. The CDR3 protein is CASSNRQGSKYEQYF. The DNA for the CDR3 is TGTGCCAGCAGTAACCGACAGGGAAGTAAGTACGAGCAGTACTTC.

In this sample, this clone turned up once. The rearrangement uses TRBV5-8 and TRBJ2-7; perhaps TRBD1 as D (6 bases). The CDR3 spans 13 residues. Germline V gene lookup returns CDR1 SGHTS and CDR2 YDEGEE. V was trimmed by 3 bases and J by 2 bases, leaving 9 bases between them. As DNA, the CDR3 is TGTGCCAGCAGCTGGGGACACCCCTACGAGCAGTACGTC. Its translation: CASSWGHPYEQYV.

In this sample, this clone turned up a few times. This sequence joins TRBV6-1 and TRBJ2-7, with D unclear. The CDR3 spans 12 residues. Trimming took off 2 bases at V and 2 bases at J, with 4 bases between the two ends. Germline CDR1 reads MNHNS; CDR2 reads SASEGT. The CDR3 region is CASSESTYEQYF. The CDR3 DNA reads TGTGCCAGCAGTGAAAGCACCTACGAGCAGTACTTC.

The rearrangement joins TRBV27 to TRBJ2-7; 7 nucleotides line up with TRBD1. With 5 bases clipped from V and 4 bases from J, the junction kept 8 bases outside the gene matches. The CDR3 runs 14 residues. Germline V CDR1 and CDR2: MNHEY, SMNVEV (reference sequence). The DNA of the CDR3 is TGTGCCAGCAGTGACGGGACAGCCCTTTACGAGCAGTACTTC. Protein: CASSDGTALYEQYF.

The chain carries TRBV7-9 and TRBJ1-2; maybe TRBD1 (5 bases). Deletions cut 1 base from V and 12 bases from J, with 15 bases between. This CDR3 spans 13 amino acids. Germline V lookup: CDR1 SEHNR, CDR2 FQNEAQ (reference sequence). The CDR3 DNA follows: TGTGCCAGCAGCTTAGAGGGGAACAGCTATGACACCTTC. It translates to CASSLEGNSYDTF. The full variable domain, its missing parts supplied by reference TRBV7-9 and TRBJ1-2, is DTGVSQNPRHKITKRGQNVTFRCDPISEHNRLYWYRQTLGQGPEFLTYFQNEAQLEKSRLLSDRFSAERPKGSFSTLEIQRTEQGDSAMYLCASSLEGNSYDTFGSGTRLTVV.

J is TRBJ2-7 and V is TRBV5-6, with 8 nucleotides matching TRBD2. The CDR3 runs to 14 residues. The V gene end was trimmed by 0 bases and the J gene end by 2 bases; junction bases not matched to a gene: 1. Germline V gene sequence: CDR1 SGHDT, CDR2 YYEEEE. The CDR3 sequence is CASSLAGGAYEQYF. For the CDR3, the DNA is TGTGCCAGCAGCTTGGCCGGGGGGGCCTACGAGCAGTACTTC.

The genes are TRBV10-1 and TRBJ2-3; the match to TRBD2 covers 8 bases. Germline lookup yields CDR1 WNHNN and CDR2 SYGVQD (reference sequence). The CDR3 sequence is 16 residues long. The trim removed 5 bases at V and 3 bases at J, leaving 10 bases unmatched. CDR3: CASSPVASGRTDTQYF. The CDR3 bases are TGCGCCAGCAGTCCCGTTGCCAGCGGGAGAACAGATACGCAGTATTTT.

This clone was detected only once. The V and J genes are TRBV7-9 and TRBJ1-2, with D possibly TRBD1 on 6 matching bases. In germline, CDR1 is SEHNR, CDR2 FQNEAQ (reference sequence). This CDR3 contains 16 residues. Trimming took 0 bases from V and 4 from J, leaving 15 bases between them. DNA for the CDR3: TGTGCCAGCAGCTTAGCGGGCACAGGGACCTCCTATGGCTACACCTTC. It codes for CASSLAGTGTSYGYTF.

This chain uses TRBV4-2 with TRBJ1-2, with 8 bases lining up with TRBD1. The CDR3 is 17 residues long. The V gene end was trimmed by 0 bases and the J gene end by 3 bases; junction bases not matched to a gene: 9. Germline lookup yields CDR1 LGHNA and CDR2 YNFKEQ. The CDR3 is CASSQDSRTGYDYGYTF. The CDR3, as DNA: TGTGCCAGCAGCCAAGACTCCCGGACAGGGTACGACTATGGCTACACCTTC.

The rearrangement links TRBV28 to TRBJ1-5; TRBD1 might be the D (5 bases). The CDR3 extends over 15 amino acids. Deletions cut 1 base from V and 7 bases from J, with 14 bases between. The germline V gene encodes CDR1 MDHEN and CDR2 SYDVKM. CDR3 sequence: CASSLSPTGGQPQHF. In DNA form, the CDR3 reads TGTGCCAGCAGTTTATCCCCCACAGGTGGGCAGCCCCAGCATTTT.

This clone was detected a few times. The chain employs TRBV6-5 and TRBJ1-6; D gene uncertain. V was shortened by 4 bases and J by 10 bases, with 14 bases between the two germline ends. Germline V CDR1 and CDR2: MNHEY, SVGAGI. This CDR3 contains 14 residues. The DNA of the CDR3 is TGTGCCAGCAGTTTTGTGACGGGGAACTCACCCCTCCACTTT. Translation: CASSFVTGNSPLHF.

This chain connects TRBV7-2 to TRBJ1-4, with D unclear. V lost 6 bases, J lost 4 bases, and 9 bases lay in between. Germline V CDR1 and CDR2: SGHTA, FQGNSA. This CDR3 contains 13 residues. DNA of the CDR3: TGTGCCAGCAGACCCTCCAGTAATGAAAAACTGTTTTTT. This codes for CASRPSSNEKLFF.

The chain couples TRBV7-2 to TRBJ2-2; D might be TRBD1 (6 bases). CDR1 is SGHTA and CDR2 is FQGNSA in the germline V gene. V lost 5 bases and J lost 5, with 15 bases in between. The CDR3 covers 15 residues. In DNA form, the CDR3 reads TGTGCCAGCAGCCCACGTCTGGGGGCGACCGGGGAGCTGTTTTTT. As protein: CASSPRLGATGELFF.

The rearrangement uses TRBV25-1 and TRBJ2-3; 11 bases are a match to TRBD2. The trim removed 5 bases at V and 0 bases at J, leaving 10 bases unmatched. Germline V gene sequence: CDR1 MGHDK, CDR2 SYGVNS. The CDR3 is 18 residues long. The CDR3, as DNA: TGTGCCAGCAGTACCGCTAGCGGGGGGACCGCTAGCACAGATACGCAGTATTTT. Its protein product is CASSTASGGTASTDTQYF. The variable domain in full, completed from reference TRBV25-1 and TRBJ2-3, reads EADIYQTPRYLVIGTGKKITLECSQTMGHDKMYWYQQDPGMELHLIHYSYGVNSTEKGDLSSESTVSRIRTEHFPLTLESARPSHTSQYLCASSTASGGTASTDTQYFGPGTRLTVL.

The chain is built from TRBV27 and TRBJ2-2; D is perhaps TRBD2 (5 bases). The CDR3 has 16 residues. The germline V gene has CDR1 MNHEY and CDR2 SMNVEV (reference sequence). With 0 bases removed from V and 5 bases from J, the gap between germline ends came to 13 bases. CDR3 residues: CASSLSGPSRTGELFF. DNA of the CDR3: TGTGCCAGCAGTTTATCGGGTCCTAGCCGGACCGGGGAGCTGTTTTTT.

The chain couples TRBV25-1 to TRBJ2-3; TRBD1 matches 8 bases. CDR3 length: 15 residues. Trimming at V came to 4 bases and at J to 3 bases, leaving 6 bases not matched to a gene. Per the germline V gene, CDR1 is MGHDK and CDR2 is SYGVNS. The DNA of the CDR3 is TGTGCCAGCAGTGGATCAGGGGGCTTGACAGATACGCAGTATTTT. It yields the protein CASSGSGGLTDTQYF.